The present entry profiles one T cell receptor (beta chain) with its context. A junction boundary mismatches the germline segment, possibly from a read error. This sample stems from a study of T-cell reconstitution after alpha-beta-depleted transplantation in children. Using unique molecular identifiers, the investigators prepared the TCRbeta library. MiXCR, run by TCRdb on the PCR reads, gives a single entry per CDR3 protein. Here the sample spans around 230,000 distinct CDR3 sequences, about 15% being singletons. CDR3 length equals 11 residues. CDR1 is SEHNR and CDR2 is FQNEAQ in the germline V gene (reference sequence).

The sequences come from PBMCs, mostly from graft donor cells, collected 360 days after TCRalphabeta/CD19-depleted stem cell transplant. The V gene is TRBV7-9, the J gene TRBJ2-7; D is uncertain. This TCR was recovered from a male patient aged 2-15 years who had a stem cell transplant for acute lymphoblastic leukemia, so the T cells may come from the graft donor. The CDR3 DNA reads as TGTGCCAGCAGCTCCGCAGCATTCTGGGGCTTC. Protein: CASSSAAFWGF.